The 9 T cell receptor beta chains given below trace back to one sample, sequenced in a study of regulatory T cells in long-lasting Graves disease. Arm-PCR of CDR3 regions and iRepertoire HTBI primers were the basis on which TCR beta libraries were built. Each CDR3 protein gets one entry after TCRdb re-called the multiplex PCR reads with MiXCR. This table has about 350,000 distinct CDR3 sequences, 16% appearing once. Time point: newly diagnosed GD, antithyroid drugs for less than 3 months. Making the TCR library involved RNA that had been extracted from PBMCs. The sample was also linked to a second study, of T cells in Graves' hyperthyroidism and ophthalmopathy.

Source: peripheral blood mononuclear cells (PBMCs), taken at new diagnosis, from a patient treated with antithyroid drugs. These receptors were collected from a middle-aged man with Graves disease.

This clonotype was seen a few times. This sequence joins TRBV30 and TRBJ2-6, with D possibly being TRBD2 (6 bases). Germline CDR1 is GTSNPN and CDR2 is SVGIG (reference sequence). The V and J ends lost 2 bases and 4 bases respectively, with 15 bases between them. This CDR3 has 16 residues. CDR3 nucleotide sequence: TGTGCCTGGAGTCCTGGACTAACTACCGGGGCCAACGTCCTGACTTTC. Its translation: CAWSPGLTTGANVLTF.

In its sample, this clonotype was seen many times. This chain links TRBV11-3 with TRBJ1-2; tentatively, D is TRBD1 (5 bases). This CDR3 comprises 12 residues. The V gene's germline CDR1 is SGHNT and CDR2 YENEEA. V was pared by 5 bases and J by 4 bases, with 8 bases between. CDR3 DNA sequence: TGTGCCAGCAGCAGGGGTGGCTATGGCTACACCTTC. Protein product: CASSRGGYGYTF.

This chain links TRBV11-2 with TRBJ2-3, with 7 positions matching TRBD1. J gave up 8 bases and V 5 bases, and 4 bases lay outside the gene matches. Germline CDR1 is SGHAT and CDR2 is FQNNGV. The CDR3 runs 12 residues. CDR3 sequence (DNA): TGTGCCAGCAGCAAAAGACAGGGTACGCAGTATTTT. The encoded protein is CASSKRQGTQYF.

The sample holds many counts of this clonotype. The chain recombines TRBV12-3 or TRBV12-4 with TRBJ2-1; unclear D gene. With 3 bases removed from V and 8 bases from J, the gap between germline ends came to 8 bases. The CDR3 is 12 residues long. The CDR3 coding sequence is TGTGCCAGCAGTTTTATCCCGGATGAGCAGTTCTTC. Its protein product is CASSFIPDEQFF.

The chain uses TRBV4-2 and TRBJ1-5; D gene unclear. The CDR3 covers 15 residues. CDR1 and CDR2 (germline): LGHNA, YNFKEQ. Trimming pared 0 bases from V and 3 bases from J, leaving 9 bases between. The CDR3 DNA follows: TGTGCCAGCAGCCAAGATGGACGGAACAATCAGCCCCAGCATTTT. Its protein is CASSQDGRNNQPQHF.

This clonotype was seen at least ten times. This CDR3 reads CASSLAIGERDTEAFF. CDR3 DNA: TGTGCCAGCAGCTTAGCGATCGGGGAACGTGACACTGAAGCTTTCTTT. The chain uses TRBV7-9 and TRBJ1-1; no clear D gene. V lost 0 bases, J lost 3 bases, and 14 bases lay in between. This CDR3 region has 16 residues. CDR1 is SEHNR, CDR2 FQNEAQ, per germline (reference sequence).

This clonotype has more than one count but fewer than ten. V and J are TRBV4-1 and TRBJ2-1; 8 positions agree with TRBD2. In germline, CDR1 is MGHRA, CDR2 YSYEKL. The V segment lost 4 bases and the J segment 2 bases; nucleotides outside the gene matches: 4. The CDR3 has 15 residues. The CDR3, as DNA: TGCGCCAGCAGCCTCGCCGGGGGGGCCTACAATGAGCAGTTCTTC. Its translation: CASSLAGGAYNEQFF.

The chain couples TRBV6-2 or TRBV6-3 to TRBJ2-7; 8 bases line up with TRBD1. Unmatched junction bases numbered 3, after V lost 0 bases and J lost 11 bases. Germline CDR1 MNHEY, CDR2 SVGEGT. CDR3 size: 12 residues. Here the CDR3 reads CASSYSTGVEYF. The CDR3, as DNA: TGTGCCAGCAGTTACTCGACAGGGGTTGAGTACTTC.

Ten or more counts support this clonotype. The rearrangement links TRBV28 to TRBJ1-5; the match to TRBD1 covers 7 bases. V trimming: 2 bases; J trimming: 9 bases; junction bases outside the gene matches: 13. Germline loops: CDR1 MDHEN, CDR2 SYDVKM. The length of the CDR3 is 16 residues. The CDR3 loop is CASSLRGGGPGWPQHF. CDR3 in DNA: TGTGCCAGCAGTTTAAGGGGAGGGGGCCCCGGGTGGCCCCAGCATTTT.